This is a list of T cell receptor beta chains from one sample in a study of blood T cells in healthy people across ages. From the 5' RACE reads, TCRdb called clonotypes with MiXCR, one entry per CDR3 protein. The sample lists 700,000 or so distinct CDR3 sequences; less than 45% were seen once. The specimen sequenced was blood. These receptors were obtained from a man older than 75 in good health. Each CDR3 is given with its conserved first and last residue. A D gene is named only where the DNA matches it firmly. Clone size is stated in some rows and not others, as once, few, many or a class when expanded.

>TRBD1|TRBJ2-5|TRBV7-9|18|many
TGTGCCAGCACCGTGACCCTGGAATCCGGGACAGAAAAAGAGACCCAGTACTTC
CASTVTLESGTEKETQYF
>.|TRBJ2-7|TRBV20-1|12|few
TGCAGTGCTCTCCCCCGGGGCTACGAGCAGTACTTC
CSALPRGYEQYF
>TRBD2|TRBJ2-3|TRBV20-1|16|few
TGCAGTGCTATGGGGACTAGCGGGAGGGCCCTAGATACGCAGTATTTT
CSAMGTSGRALDTQYF
>TRBD2|TRBJ2-1|TRBV28|14|.
TGTGCCACATGGACTAGCGGAACCTACAATGAGCAGTTCTTC
CATWTSGTYNEQFF
>.|TRBJ2-5|TRBV11-2|13|many
TGTGCCAGCAGCTTAGGCTCCCCAGAGACCCAGTACTTC
CASSLGSPETQYF
>TRBD2|TRBJ2-7|TRBV10-3|17|few
TGTGCCATCAGTGAGTCGAAGGTAGCGGGAGGGCCACGCGAGCAGTACTTC
CAISESKVAGGPREQYF
>.|TRBJ2-3|TRBV4-3|13|.
TGCGCCAGCAGCCAAGAAGGACAAGATACGCAGTATTTT
CASSQEGQDTQYF
>.|TRBJ2-3|TRBV12-3/TRBV12-4|12|.
TGTGCCAGCAGGGGGCGCGGGGCCGGGCAGTATTTT
CASRGRGAGQYF
>.|TRBJ1-5|TRBV5-1|15|.
TGCGCCAGCAGCCCAGGAACAGACACGAATCAGCCCCAGCATTTT
CASSPGTDTNQPQHF
>TRBD1|TRBJ2-1|TRBV6-5|14|.
TGTGCCAGCAGACGACAGGGGGCTTACAATGAGCAGTTCTTC
CASRRQGAYNEQFF
>TRBD1|TRBJ1-5|TRBV4-1|15|.
TGCGCCAGCAGCCTAGGATACAGGGGTTATCAGCCCCAGCATTTT
CASSLGYRGYQPQHF
>.|TRBJ2-3|TRBV7-3|13|.
TGTGCCAGCAGCAAACTCCTTGGGGATACGCAGTATTTT
CASSKLLGDTQYF
>.|TRBJ1-5|TRBV28|15|.
TGTGCCAGCAGTCTTACGTCGGGGGCCCATCAGCCCCAGCATTTT
CASSLTSGAHQPQHF
>.|TRBJ2-7|TRBV7-9|14|once
TGTGCCAGCAGCTCTCACTCGGCCCCTTACGAGCAGTACTTC
CASSSHSAPYEQYF
>.|TRBJ1-2|TRBV5-1|14|.
TGCGCCAGCAGCTTGGAAATGGGTTCGTATGGCTACACCTTC
CASSLEMGSYGYTF
>.|TRBJ2-7|TRBV5-6|14|.
TGTGCCAGCAGCTTGGGGGTCAGGGTCGGCGAGCAGTACTTC
CASSLGVRVGEQYF